A single TCR beta chain is shown here with its context. Its antigen is as yet unknown. The table came from immunoSEQ multiplex PCR; TCRdb's copy has only in-frame clones and leaves some out. There are 140,000 or so clones in the sample; roughly 87% occur only once, and about 10% lies in the top ten. The data were taken from a study of cytomegalovirus exposure and HLA in healthy donors. Study-wide points: Rare sequences made up most TCRs, while some public TCRs were found in many donors.

J was trimmed by 0 bases and V by 5 bases; bases with no gene match: 10. From germline, CDR1 is MNHEY and CDR2 SMNVEV (reference sequence). The length of the CDR3 is 17 residues. Donors came from a validation cohort of some 110 subjects, distinct from the first 666-subject cohort. This rearrangement joins TRBV27 to TRBJ2-1, with TRBD2 matching 7 bases. The sequence was collected from a woman aged 18 to 35 in good health and CMV-seropositive. Sequencing was done on a sample of PBMCs. In nucleotides, the CDR3 is TGTGCCAGCAGTCCCGGTTTCGCGGGGGTCTCCTACAATGAGCAGTTCTTC. This translates into CASSPGFAGVSYNEQFF.